This entry describes one T cell receptor (beta chain). The data derive from a study of control samples from healthy donors and cancer patients. CDR3 length: 12 residues. Trimming took 8 bases from V and 4 from J; bases not matched to a gene: 0. CDR1 is LNHNV and CDR2 is YYDKDF in the germline V gene (reference sequence). Only in-frame clones appear in the TCRdb table, and some are missing; sequencing was by immunoSEQ multiplex PCR. The sample has 150,000 to 200,000 clones; about 94% are singletons. The receptor was derived from a middle-aged woman in good health. The V and J genes are TRBV15 and TRBJ1-4, with 8 bases lining up with TRBD1. Sequenced sample: blood. CDR3 protein: CATDRGNEKLFF. CDR3 bases: TGTGCCACCGACAGGGGTAATGAAAAACTGTTTTTT.